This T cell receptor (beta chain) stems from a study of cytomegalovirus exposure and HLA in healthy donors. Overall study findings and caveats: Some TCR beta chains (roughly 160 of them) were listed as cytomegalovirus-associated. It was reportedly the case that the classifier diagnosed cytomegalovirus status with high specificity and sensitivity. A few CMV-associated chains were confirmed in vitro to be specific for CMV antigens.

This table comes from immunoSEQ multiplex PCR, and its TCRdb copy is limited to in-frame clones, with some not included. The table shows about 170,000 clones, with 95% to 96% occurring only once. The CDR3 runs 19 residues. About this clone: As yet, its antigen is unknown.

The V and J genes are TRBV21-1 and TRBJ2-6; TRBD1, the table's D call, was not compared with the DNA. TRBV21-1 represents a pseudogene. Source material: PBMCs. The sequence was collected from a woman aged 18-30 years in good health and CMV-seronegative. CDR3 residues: CASGRGFRRGLSGANVLTF. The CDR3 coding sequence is TGTGCCAGCGGTAGGGGTTTCAGGCGCGGCCTCTCTGGGGCCAACGTCCTGACTTTC.